The next 22 T cell receptor beta chains were all read from a single sample in a study of shared clonotypes between healthy human individuals. The protocol was immunoSEQ multiplex PCR, while the TCRdb copy is restricted to in-frame clones and leaves out a portion. Altogether millions of clones are present, over 85% being singletons, with the ten largest covering under 0.15%. The sequenced sample consisted of naive CD4+ T cells sorted from blood. Documented subset: CD45RA+ positively selected. All receptors derive from a man aged 18-30 years in good health.

CDR3 nucleotides: TGTGCCAGCAGCTTTTTAACAGCGTCCTACGAGCAGTACTTC. Protein product: CASSFLTASYEQYF. This sequence joins TRBV7-2 and TRBJ2-7; no firm D call. This CDR3 is 14 amino acids long. Trimming stripped 3 bases from V and 1 base from J, with 10 bases between. Germline V gives CDR1 SGHTA, CDR2 FQGNSA.

The J gene is TRBJ2-1, the V gene TRBV19; 11 bases map to TRBD2. V shed 5 bases, J shed 3 bases, and the junction held 6 bases outside the gene matches. Germline CDR1 and CDR2: LNHDA and SQIVND (reference sequence). CDR3 size: 16 residues. Written as DNA, the CDR3 is TGTGCCAGTAGTGGACTAGCGGGTTTTAGCTACAATGAGCAGTTCTTC. This translates into CASSGLAGFSYNEQFF. Full variable domain (remainder filled in from reference TRBV19 and TRBJ2-1): DGGITQSPKYLFRKEGQNVTLSCEQNLNHDAMYWYRQDPGQGLRLIYYSQIVNDFQKGDIAEGYSVSREKKESFPLTVTSAQKNPTAFYLCASSGLAGFSYNEQFFGPGTRLTVL.

The rearrangement uses TRBV6-6 and TRBJ2-7, with TRBD1 matching over 7 bases. V lost 8 bases and J lost 2; bases outside the gene matches: 9. The CDR3 sequence is 14 residues long. The V gene's germline CDR1 is MNHNY and CDR2 SVGAGI (reference sequence). CDR3 in amino acids: CASGKVTGAYEQYF. The DNA of the CDR3 is TGTGCCAGCGGAAAGGTTACAGGGGCCTACGAGCAGTACTTC.

The chain carries TRBV2 and TRBJ2-1; possible D gene TRBD2, 6 bases. V shed 3 bases and J shed 5 bases, with 11 bases lying between them. CDR3 length: 14 residues. Germline V CDR1 and CDR2: SNHLY, FYNNEI. The CDR3 DNA is TGTGCCAGCAGTGAGGGCGGGACCAACAATGAGCAGTTCTTC. Its translation is CASSEGGTNNEQFF.

This clone was detected only once. This chain uses TRBV5-6 with TRBJ2-5; the D gene is possibly TRBD2 (6 bases). Germline assignment: CDR1 SGHDT and CDR2 YYEEEE. This CDR3 has 15 amino acids. Deletions cut 1 base from V and 4 bases from J, with 14 bases between. In DNA, the CDR3 is TGTGCCAGCAGCTTGCTTGACCTGGAGGGAGAGACCCAGTACTTC. It encodes CASSLLDLEGETQYF.

A few counts support this clone. The rearrangement uses TRBV6-6 and TRBJ1-2; 7 nucleotides agree with TRBD1. J gave up 8 bases and V 5 bases, and 11 bases lay outside the gene matches. In germline, CDR1 is MNHNY, CDR2 SVGAGI (reference sequence). This CDR3 region has 14 residues. CDR3 DNA: TGTGCCAGCAGTGCCCGGGACAGTTCGCAGGGCTACACCTTC. Its translation is CASSARDSSQGYTF.

V is TRBV28 and J is TRBJ2-7; the D is unclear. The CDR3 runs to 12 residues. The V gene's germline CDR1 is MDHEN and CDR2 SYDVKM. Trimming took 1 base from V and 8 from J, leaving 9 bases between them. The CDR3 region is CASSLFPEKQYF. The CDR3 DNA reads as TGTGCCAGCAGTTTATTTCCGGAAAAGCAGTACTTC.

The J gene is TRBJ1-2, the V gene TRBV6-5, with TRBD1 matching 9 bases. V gave up 6 bases and J gave up 3 bases; unmatched junction bases: 5. This CDR3 spans 14 amino acids. Germline V gene lookup returns CDR1 MNHEY and CDR2 SVGAGI. The CDR3 nucleotides are TGTGCCAGCAGATCCGACAGGGGGGACTATGGCTACACCTTC. It specifies CASRSDRGDYGYTF.

V and J are TRBV5-1 and TRBJ2-5; no definite D call. This CDR3 spans 14 amino acids. Germline-derived CDR1 and CDR2 are SGHRS and YFSETQ. Trimming took 5 bases from V and 3 from J, leaving 14 bases between them. The CDR3 protein is CASSRTVSKETQYF. In nucleotides, the CDR3 is TGCGCCAGCAGTCGGACCGTGTCGAAAGAGACCCAGTACTTC.

As for this clone: Other DNA sequences in the sample encode the same CDR3. The DNA for the CDR3 is TGTGCCAGCTCACCAAGGATAGGCTCTCAAGAGACCCAGTACTTC. Protein product: CASSPRIGSQETQYF. The chain is built from TRBV18 and TRBJ2-5, with no clear D. This CDR3 is 15 amino acids long. Trimming pared 2 bases from V and 2 bases from J, leaving 12 bases between. Germline V gene lookup returns CDR1 KGHSH and CDR2 LQKENI.

The V gene is TRBV7-2, the J gene TRBJ2-1; possibly TRBD2 for D (5 bases). CDR1 and CDR2 (germline): SGHTA, FQGNSA. The CDR3 spans 13 residues. Trimming removed 0 bases at V and 10 bases at J, with 10 bases between. As DNA, the CDR3 is TGTGCCAGCAGCTTAGCCCGGGGTGGGGAGCAGTTCTTC. Translating gives CASSLARGGEQFF.

This CDR3 is CASSTYRGSLSGNTIYF. In DNA, the CDR3 is TGTGCCAGCAGCACATACAGGGGCTCCCTCTCTGGAAACACCATATATTTT. J is TRBJ1-3 and V is TRBV25-1; 7 bases match TRBD1. This CDR3 has 17 residues. V dropped 6 bases and J dropped 0; count of bases not matched to a gene: 11. Germline assignment: CDR1 MGHDK and CDR2 SYGVNS.

The chain combines TRBV7-9 with TRBJ1-1; 7 nucleotides agree with TRBD1. V lost 4 bases and J lost 13; bases outside the gene matches: 6. Germline loops: CDR1 SEHNR, CDR2 FQNEAQ (reference sequence). The CDR3 extends over 11 amino acids. The CDR3 DNA sequence: TGTGCCAGCAGCTCCCGGGACAGAGTTTTCTTT. Translating gives CASSSRDRVFF.

The V gene is TRBV28, the J gene TRBJ1-4; TRBD1 matches 8 bases. CDR1 MDHEN and CDR2 SYDVKM come from the germline V gene. V was clipped by 3 bases and J by 8 bases; unmatched bases: 11. The CDR3 is 16 amino acids. The CDR3, as DNA: TGTGCCAGCAGTTTCCTTACGACAGGGGCTTGGGAAAAACTGTTTTTT. Its translation is CASSFLTTGAWEKLFF. Variable domain in full (rest from reference TRBV28 and TRBJ1-4): DVKVTQSSRYLVKRTGEKVFLECVQDMDHENMFWYRQDPGLGLRLIYFSYDVKMKEKGDIPEGYSVSREKKERFSLILESASTNQTSMYLCASSFLTTGAWEKLFFGSGTQLSVL.

This chain joins TRBV13 and TRBJ2-1; either TRBD1 or TRBD2 may fit D (5 bases each). Germline V lookup: CDR1 PRHDT, CDR2 FYEKMQ (reference sequence). The CDR3 loop spans 16 amino acids. V was trimmed by 10 bases and J by 7 bases, leaving 26 bases between them. The CDR3: CATSPLRPGPPNEQFF. The CDR3 DNA sequence: TGTGCCACCTCACCTCTTCGTCCGGGACCCCCTAATGAGCAGTTCTTC.

Comment on this clone: At the DNA level, this CDR3 is encoded by other sequences in the same sample as well. The gene calls are TRBV30 and TRBJ1-4; TRBD1 agrees at 7 bases. Germline loops: CDR1 GTSNPN, CDR2 SVGIG (reference sequence). The CDR3 is 13 amino acids. J lost 7 bases, V lost 0 bases, and 2 bases had no gene match. The DNA for the CDR3 is TGTGCCTGGAGTGTCCAGGGGGTTGAAAAACTGTTTTTT. It yields the protein CAWSVQGVEKLFF.

To note about this clone: The sample holds other DNA sequences that translate to the same CDR3. This sequence joins TRBV28 and TRBJ1-5; D ambiguous. CDR1 and CDR2 from the germline V gene are MDHEN and SYDVKM. The CDR3 loop spans 12 amino acids. V was clipped by 3 bases and J by 4 bases, with 4 bases between them. CDR3 amino acids: CASSLRNQPQHF. CDR3 nucleotides: TGTGCCAGCAGTTTGAGAAATCAGCCCCAGCATTTT. Full variable domain (rest looked up from reference TRBV28 and TRBJ1-5): DVKVTQSSRYLVKRTGEKVFLECVQDMDHENMFWYRQDPGLGLRLIYFSYDVKMKEKGDIPEGYSVSREKKERFSLILESASTNQTSMYLCASSLRNQPQHFGDGTRLSIL.

This clone was picked up one time. The chain couples TRBV6-1 to TRBJ2-2; TRBD2 matches 11 bases. The CDR3 spans 16 residues. J gave up 7 bases and V 4 bases, and 8 bases lay outside the gene matches. CDR1 MNHNS and CDR2 SASEGT come from the germline V gene. The CDR3 DNA is TGTGCCAGCAGTGCAACTAGCGGGAGAATCATCGGGGAGCTGTTTTTT. This sequence encodes CASSATSGRIIGELFF.

The V and J genes are TRBV6-6 and TRBJ2-5, with 8 nucleotides matching TRBD1. After removal of 4 bases from V and 3 bases from J, the junction contained 7 bases not matched to a gene. The CDR3 has 15 amino acids. Per the germline V gene, CDR1 is MNHNY and CDR2 is SVGAGI (reference sequence). CDR3 protein: CASSSQQGVKETQYF. The CDR3 nucleotides are TGTGCCAGCAGTTCCCAACAGGGGGTGAAAGAGACCCAGTACTTC.

The rearrangement joins TRBV5-4 to TRBJ2-5; D remains ambiguous. Per the germline V gene, CDR1 is SGHNT and CDR2 is YYREEE (reference sequence). Trimming shortened V by 0 bases and J by 1 base, and 16 bases separated the two germline ends. The CDR3 extends over 17 amino acids. The CDR3 DNA reads TGTGCCAGCAGCTTGGATCTCGACCCGACCATCCAAGAGACCCAGTACTTC. This encodes CASSLDLDPTIQETQYF.

The chain uses TRBV2 and TRBJ1-2; D perhaps matches TRBD1 (5 bases). Trimming shortened V by 4 bases and J by 5 bases, and 17 bases separated the two germline ends. The germline gives CDR1 SNHLY, CDR2 FYNNEI. The CDR3 length is 15 residues. The CDR3 DNA sequence: TGTGCCAGCAGTGTGGAGGGGAACGGAAGATATGGCTACACCTTC. It encodes CASSVEGNGRYGYTF.

This clone was detected only once. The chain combines TRBV6-1 with TRBJ1-2, with TRBD1 as a possible D gene (6 bases). The CDR3 loop spans 14 amino acids. V lost 8 bases and J lost 8, with 21 bases in between. The germline V gene has CDR1 MNHNS and CDR2 SASEGT. The DNA for the CDR3 is TGTGCCAGCTACCTCCCGGGACAAAAGGAGGGCTACACCTTC. Translating gives CASYLPGQKEGYTF.